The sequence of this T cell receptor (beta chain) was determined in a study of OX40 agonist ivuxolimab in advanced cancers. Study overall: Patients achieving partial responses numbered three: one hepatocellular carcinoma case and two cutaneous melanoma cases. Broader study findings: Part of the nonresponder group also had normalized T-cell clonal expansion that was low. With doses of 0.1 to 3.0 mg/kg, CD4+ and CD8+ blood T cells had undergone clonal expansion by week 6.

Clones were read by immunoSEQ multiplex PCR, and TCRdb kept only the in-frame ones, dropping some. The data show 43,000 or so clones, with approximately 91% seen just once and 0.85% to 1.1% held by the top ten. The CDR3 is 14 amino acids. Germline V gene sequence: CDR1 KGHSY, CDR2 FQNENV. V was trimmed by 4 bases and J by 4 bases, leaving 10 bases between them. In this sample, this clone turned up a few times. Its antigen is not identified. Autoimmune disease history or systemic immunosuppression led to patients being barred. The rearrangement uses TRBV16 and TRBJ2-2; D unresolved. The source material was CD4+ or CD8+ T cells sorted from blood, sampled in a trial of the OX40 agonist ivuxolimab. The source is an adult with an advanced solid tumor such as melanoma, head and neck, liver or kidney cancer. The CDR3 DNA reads TGTGCCAGCAGCCTAAACCGCGGCACCGGGGAGCTGTTTTTT. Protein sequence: CASSLNRGTGELFF.